The 14 T cell receptor beta chains below all came from one sample that was sequenced in a study of blood T cell repertoires in COVID-19. TCRdb keeps only in-frame clones here, not all; method: immunoSEQ multiplex PCR. The repertoire holds about 170,000 clones, with 80% to 85% as singletons. Sequenced: peripheral blood. The receptors were gathered from a man aged 70 or older with active or convalescent COVID-19.

V and J are TRBV5-1 and TRBJ1-2; the match to TRBD1 covers 11 bases. In germline, CDR1 is SGHRS, CDR2 YFSETQ. With 4 bases clipped from V and 7 bases from J, the junction kept 6 bases outside the gene matches. This CDR3 has 14 residues. As DNA, the CDR3 is TGCGCCAGCAGCCCTCGGACAGGGGGCTTTGGCTACACCTTC. It is translated as CASSPRTGGFGYTF. The full variable domain, with the rest looked up from reference TRBV5-1 and TRBJ1-2, is KAGVTQTPRYLIKTRGQQVTLSCSPISGHRSVSWYQQTPGQGLQFLFEYFSETQRNKGNFPGRFSGRQFSNSRSEMNVSTLELGDSALYLCASSPRTGGFGYTFGSGTRLTVV.

The CDR3 sequence: CASSSQGATEAFF. As DNA, the CDR3 is TGTGCCAGCAGCTCCCAGGGGGCGACTGAAGCTTTCTTT. J is TRBJ1-1 and V is TRBV11-2; 8 bases agree with TRBD1. This CDR3 has 13 amino acids. CDR1 SGHAT and CDR2 FQNNGV come from the germline V gene. Losses at the gene ends were 4 bases for V and 5 bases for J; bases not matched to a gene: 3.

V usage is TRBV2 and J usage is TRBJ2-7; TRBD2 agrees at 9 bases. Germline V lookup: CDR1 SNHLY, CDR2 FYNNEI. The CDR3 totals 13 residues. Trimming removed 6 bases from V and 4 bases from J; junction bases left unmatched: 4. The CDR3: CASSSSGVYEQYF. For the CDR3, the DNA is TGTGCCAGCAGCTCTAGCGGGGTTTACGAGCAGTACTTC.

This clone was found once. The chain combines TRBV15 with TRBJ1-2; a possible D gene is TRBD1 (6 bases). CDR1 and CDR2 (germline): LNHNV, YYDKDF (reference sequence). The CDR3 sequence is 15 residues long. Trimming stripped 0 bases from V and 4 bases from J, with 12 bases between. The chain's CDR3 is CATSREGGLVYGYTF. CDR3 bases: TGTGCCACCAGCAGAGAGGGGGGGCTGGTCTATGGCTACACCTTC.

The CDR3 region is CASSPHLDRAEAFF. The CDR3, as DNA: TGTGCCAGCAGTCCGCACCTGGACAGGGCTGAAGCTTTCTTT. The chain has TRBV27 and TRBJ1-1; 8 nucleotides line up with TRBD1. CDR1 MNHEY and CDR2 SMNVEV come from the germline V gene (reference sequence). CDR3 size: 14 residues. Trimming cost V 5 bases and J 6 bases; bases outside gene matches: 8.

V is TRBV12-5 and J is TRBJ2-3; 7 bases fit TRBD1. CDR3 size: 16 residues. Trimming took 7 bases from V and 4 from J; bases not matched to a gene: 14. Germline V gives CDR1 LGHNT, CDR2 FRNRAP. CDR3 nucleotide sequence: TGTGCTAGTGCCCCGGGACAGCCTCAAAGCTCAGATACGCAGTATTTT. The encoded protein is CASAPGQPQSSDTQYF.

The chain employs TRBV2 and TRBJ1-1; 7 bases are a match to TRBD1. This CDR3 has 13 amino acids. CDR1 and CDR2 (germline): SNHLY, FYNNEI. The V segment lost 4 bases and the J segment 8 bases; nucleotides outside the gene matches: 7. The DNA for the CDR3 is TGTGCCAGCAGTGTCCAGACAGGGATAGAAGCTTTCTTT. Residues: CASSVQTGIEAFF.

As regards this clone: This same CDR3 is encoded by further DNA sequences in the sample. The chain carries TRBV27 and TRBJ2-5; D gene ambiguous. Germline-derived CDR1 and CDR2 are MNHEY and SMNVEV (reference sequence). This CDR3 spans 11 amino acids. V was clipped by 6 bases and J by 2 bases, with 4 bases between them. CDR3: CASRRQETQYF. The CDR3 coding sequence is TGTGCCAGCAGGCGACAAGAGACCCAGTACTTC.

This chain uses TRBV18 with TRBJ2-3; 9 bases match TRBD2. V was pared by 6 bases and J by 1 base, with 8 bases of the junction left unmatched. This CDR3 is 16 amino acids long. The germline V gene encodes CDR1 KGHSH and CDR2 LQKENI. CDR3 DNA: TGTGCCAGCTCCGGCCAGGGACTAGCCCGCACAGATACGCAGTATTTT. It is translated as CASSGQGLARTDTQYF.

The chain uses TRBV19 and TRBJ1-5; possibly TRBD1 for D (6 bases). CDR1 is LNHDA, CDR2 SQIVND, per germline (reference sequence). There are 15 residues in the CDR3. Trimming left V 5 bases short and J 1 base short, with 12 bases between. This CDR3 is CASSVTGYSNQPQHF. The CDR3 DNA is TGTGCCAGTAGTGTAACAGGGTACAGCAATCAGCCCCAGCATTTT.

This clone has just one count. The J gene is TRBJ2-5, the V gene TRBV6-6, with D maybe TRBD1 (6 bases). This CDR3 region has 12 residues. The V end lost 5 bases, the J end lost 3 bases, and 7 bases lay between the germline ends. Germline values: CDR1 MNHNY, CDR2 SVGAGI (reference sequence). CDR3 nucleotides: TGTGCCAGCAGTCCAGGGGAAGAGACCCAGTACTTC. This encodes CASSPGEETQYF.

This clone occurred many times. V is TRBV10-2 and J is TRBJ2-5, with 7 bases fitting TRBD1. CDR3 length: 13 residues. Per germline, CDR1 WSHSY and CDR2 SAAADI. Losses at the gene ends were 8 bases for V and 3 bases for J; bases not matched to a gene: 6. The CDR3, as DNA: TGCGCCAGCCTGGGACAGCTCAAAGAGACCCAGTACTTC. It yields the protein CASLGQLKETQYF.

This rearrangement joins TRBV5-1 to TRBJ2-1; 7 bases match TRBD1. Losses at the gene ends were 4 bases for V and 9 bases for J; bases not matched to a gene: 10. In germline, CDR1 is SGHRS, CDR2 YFSETQ. This CDR3 spans 14 amino acids. In nucleotides, the CDR3 is TGCGCCAGCAGCGCGGGCCCAGGGGGATTTGAGCAGTTCTTC. Translated: CASSAGPGGFEQFF.

This clone came up once. The chain joins TRBV7-6 to TRBJ1-2, with 8 bases that match TRBD1. The germline V gene encodes CDR1 SGHVS and CDR2 FNYEAQ. Trimming cost V 5 bases and J 6 bases; bases outside gene matches: 11. The CDR3 consists of 15 residues. The CDR3 sequence: CASSPSPQDRDGYTF. CDR3 DNA sequence: TGTGCCAGCAGCCCTTCCCCCCAGGACAGGGATGGCTACACCTTC.